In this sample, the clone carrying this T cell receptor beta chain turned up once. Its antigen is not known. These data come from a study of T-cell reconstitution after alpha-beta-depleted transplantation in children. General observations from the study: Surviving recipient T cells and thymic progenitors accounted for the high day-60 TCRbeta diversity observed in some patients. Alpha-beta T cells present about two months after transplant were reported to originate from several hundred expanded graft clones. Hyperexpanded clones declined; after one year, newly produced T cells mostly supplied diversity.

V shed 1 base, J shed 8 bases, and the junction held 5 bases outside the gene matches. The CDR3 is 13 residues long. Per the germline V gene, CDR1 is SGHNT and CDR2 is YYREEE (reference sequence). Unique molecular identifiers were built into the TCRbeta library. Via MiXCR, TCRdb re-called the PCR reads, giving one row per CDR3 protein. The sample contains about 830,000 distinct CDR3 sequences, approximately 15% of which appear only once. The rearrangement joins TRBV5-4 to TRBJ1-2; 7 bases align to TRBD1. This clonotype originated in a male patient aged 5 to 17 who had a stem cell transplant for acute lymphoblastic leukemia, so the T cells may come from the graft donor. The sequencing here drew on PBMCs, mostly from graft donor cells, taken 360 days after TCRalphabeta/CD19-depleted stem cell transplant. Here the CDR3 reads CASSLKGARGYTF. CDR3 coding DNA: TGTGCCAGCAGCTTGAAGGGGGCGCGAGGCTACACCTTC.